This T cell receptor (beta chain) is from a study of T cells in Graves' hyperthyroidism and ophthalmopathy. RNA transcripts yielded amplified TCR beta CDR3 regions. First-round RT-PCR of the TCR CDR3 relied on the HTBI primer set. Each CDR3 protein gets one entry after TCRdb re-called the multiplex PCR reads with MiXCR. This table holds about 400,000 distinct CDR3 sequences, around a quarter found once. CDR1 is MGHRA, CDR2 YSYEKL, per germline. V lost 1 base, J lost 4 bases, and 9 bases lay in between. The CDR3 is made up of 14 amino acids. Clinical symptoms, serum thyroxine, TRAb, thyroid ultrasound and orbital computed tomography established diagnosis.

The genes are TRBV4-1 and TRBJ2-3; tentative D call: TRBD2 (5 bases). The TCR sequence derives from a man aged 45-60 years with Graves' hyperthyroidism. The sequenced material came from blood. CDR3 residues: CASSQAGSADTQYF. CDR3 DNA sequence: TGCGCCAGCAGCCAAGCTGGGAGCGCAGATACGCAGTATTTT.